This TCR beta chain was identified in a study of CD8 T cells in Susac syndrome. CD8+ and CD4+ T cells circulating in blood were sequenced for TCR beta. Negative isolation was used for CD8+ and CD4+ T cells and FACS enrichment for TEMRA cells. Reverse transcription of about 0.5 to 1 ug RNA used random hexamers. The TCR beta CDR3 was amplified by immunoSEQ multiplex PCR across 54 Vbeta, 13 Jbeta. Each CDR3 protein gets one entry after TCRdb re-called the immunoSEQ multiplex PCR reads with MiXCR. The sample records some 150,000 distinct CDR3 sequences, 95% to 96% being singletons. This TCR derives from a human donor with multiple sclerosis. The sequenced sample consisted of CD8+ T cells from PBMCs.

The CDR3 region is CASSPGQGRNEQFF. DNA for the CDR3: TGCGCCAGCAGCCCGGGACAGGGTAGGAATGAGCAGTTCTTC. The genes are TRBV4-1 and TRBJ2-1, with 9 bases identical to TRBD1. In germline, CDR1 is MGHRA, CDR2 YSYEKL. V lost 4 bases and J lost 7; bases outside the gene matches: 5. The CDR3 has 14 residues.